The 27 T cell receptor beta chains in this list originate from one sample, sequenced in a study of blood T cell repertoires in COVID-19 (dated by TCRdb to 2020 to 2021). To prepare the library, the immunoSEQ multiplex PCR assay was applied. As stored in TCRdb, this immuneACCESS dataset retains in-frame rearrangements with V and J assigned. A fraction of the clones does not appear; measured against another copy, unresolved V genes explain less than half of the discrepancy, and the remainder lacks a known reason. The sample profile shows just over 80,000 clones; more than 75% of them were found once. The top ten clones comprise about 20% of the sample. Sequences were obtained from peripheral blood. The receptors were sampled from a woman aged 80 or over with active or convalescent COVID-19.

A note on this clone: This same CDR3 is encoded by further DNA sequences in the sample. The V call is TRBV6-5, the J call TRBJ1-1; unclear D gene. V shed 7 bases and J shed 0 bases, with 6 bases lying between them. Germline values: CDR1 MNHEY, CDR2 SVGAGI. The length of the CDR3 is 12 residues. The CDR3 loop is CASTGVNTEAFF. CDR3 coding DNA: TGTGCCAGCACCGGAGTGAACACTGAAGCTTTCTTT.

V is TRBV6-5 and J is TRBJ2-1; perhaps TRBD1 as D (5 bases). V was trimmed by 11 bases and J by 10 bases, leaving 15 bases between them. The CDR3 consists of 11 residues. The germline CDR1 and CDR2 sequences are MNHEY and SVGAGI. CDR3 DNA sequence: TGTGCCGCTTGGGATTGGACAGAGCAGTTCTTC. Encoded protein: CAAWDWTEQFF.

The table lists this clone with many counts. The rearrangement uses TRBV29-1 and TRBJ2-2, with D tentatively TRBD1 (5 bases). CDR3 length: 16 amino acids. V was cut by 5 bases and J by 6 bases, with 22 bases left in between. Germline V gives CDR1 SQVTM, CDR2 ANQGSEA. This CDR3 reads CSVSPRVGYDAGELFF. CDR3 bases: TGCAGCGTTTCCCCCAGGGTAGGATATGACGCCGGGGAGCTGTTTTTT.

The rearrangement uses TRBV7-2 and TRBJ2-7; 12 nucleotides agree with TRBD1. In germline, CDR1 is SGHTA, CDR2 FQGNSA. This CDR3 region has 16 residues. V shed 0 bases, J shed 2 bases, and the junction held 2 bases outside the gene matches. The CDR3 here is CASSLAGTGGAYEQYF. DNA for the CDR3: TGTGCCAGCAGCTTAGCCGGGACAGGGGGCGCCTACGAGCAGTACTTC.

The chain employs TRBV9 and TRBJ1-3; 9 bases match TRBD1. Trimming took 4 bases from V and 3 from J; bases not matched to a gene: 8. This CDR3 has 16 residues. Germline CDR1 and CDR2: SGDLS and YYNGEE. CDR3 protein: CASSKGQGHVGNTIYF. DNA of the CDR3: TGTGCCAGCAGCAAGGGACAGGGCCATGTTGGAAACACCATATATTTT.

This clone was counted many times. The rearrangement joins TRBV5-1 to TRBJ1-5, with a possible D match to TRBD1 (5 bases). Trimming removed 4 bases at V and 3 bases at J, with 14 bases between. Germline V lookup: CDR1 SGHRS, CDR2 YFSETQ. The CDR3 covers 15 residues. CDR3 protein: CASSASGGNNQPQHF. CDR3 bases: TGCGCCAGCAGCGCCTCCGGGGGGAACAATCAGCCCCAGCATTTT.

The chain combines TRBV11-3 with TRBJ2-1, with 7 bases fitting TRBD2. The V and J ends lost 4 bases and 5 bases, in that order; junction bases with no gene match: 14. Germline values: CDR1 SGHNT, CDR2 YENEEA. The CDR3 is made up of 17 amino acids. The CDR3 reads CASSSLNRWGGNNEQFF. The CDR3 coding sequence is TGTGCCAGCAGCTCTCTCAACCGGTGGGGGGGGAACAATGAGCAGTTCTTC.

This clone was picked up a small number of times. This chain uses TRBV7-6 with TRBJ2-1; 7 nucleotides match TRBD2. Unmatched junction bases numbered 16, after V lost 4 bases and J lost 4 bases. The CDR3 is 18 residues long. Germline V gives CDR1 SGHVS, CDR2 FNYEAQ. This chain's CDR3 is CASSSQRGSRNGYNEQFF. CDR3 sequence (DNA): TGTGCCAGCAGCTCCCAGCGGGGTTCCCGAAATGGTTACAATGAGCAGTTCTTC.

This clone was counted many times. The chain has TRBV7-2 and TRBJ1-1; D remains unclear. Germline V gene data show CDR1 as SGHTA and CDR2 as FQGNSA. This CDR3 has 15 amino acids. Trimming stripped 5 bases from V and 1 base from J, with 14 bases between. For the CDR3, the DNA is TGTGCCAGCAGCCTAGAGCAGGTCCCGAACACTGAAGCTTTCTTT. Translated: CASSLEQVPNTEAFF.

This clone came up a few times. This chain links TRBV14 with TRBJ2-2; TRBD1 is a possible D gene (7 bases). The CDR3 consists of 15 residues. The germline V gene has CDR1 SGHDN and CDR2 FVKESK. V was cut by 4 bases and J by 5 bases, with 14 bases left in between. The CDR3 DNA reads as TGTGCCAGCAGCCTAGGGGGCGCGGGGACCGGGGAGCTGTTTTTT. Translation: CASSLGGAGTGELFF.

The chain joins TRBV28 to TRBJ2-5; 16 bases are shared with TRBD2. V was clipped by 5 bases and J by 0 bases; unmatched bases: 3. CDR1 and CDR2 from the germline V gene are MDHEN and SYDVKM. CDR3 length: 17 residues. CDR3 DNA: TGTGCCAGCAGTGGGACTAGCGGGGGGGCCAACCAAGAGACCCAGTACTTC. The encoded protein is CASSGTSGGANQETQYF.

This clone was observed a few times. J is TRBJ1-5 and V is TRBV7-2; no clear D. The V and J ends lost 6 bases and 3 bases respectively, with 9 bases between them. From germline, CDR1 is SGHTA and CDR2 FQGNSA. The CDR3 has 13 amino acids. The CDR3 region is CASSYSTNQPQHF. CDR3 DNA: TGTGCCAGCAGTTACTCCACCAATCAGCCCCAGCATTTT.

V usage is TRBV13 and J usage is TRBJ2-5; 7 nucleotides align to TRBD1. CDR1 is PRHDT, CDR2 FYEKMQ, per germline (reference sequence). There are 14 residues in the CDR3. V dropped 6 bases and J dropped 4; count of bases not matched to a gene: 8. The CDR3 DNA follows: TGTGCCAGCAGTACTACGACAGGGCGAGAGACCCAGTACTTC. Protein: CASSTTTGRETQYF.

The chain recombines TRBV6-1 with TRBJ2-2, with D unclear. The CDR3 is 15 residues long. The V gene lost 2 bases and the J gene lost 1 base, with 8 bases spanning the gap. The germline V gene encodes CDR1 MNHNS and CDR2 SASEGT. DNA for the CDR3: TGTGCCAGCAGTGAACAGGTCGGGAACACCGGGGAGCTGTTTTTT. This translates into CASSEQVGNTGELFF.

V usage is TRBV28 and J usage is TRBJ1-6; TRBD1 is a possible D gene (6 bases). The CDR3 consists of 16 residues. The V gene lost 7 bases and the J gene lost 1 base, with 14 bases spanning the gap. The germline gives CDR1 MDHEN, CDR2 SYDVKM. The CDR3 loop reads CASTQGGVSYNSPLHF. CDR3 sequence (DNA): TGTGCCAGCACCCAAGGGGGAGTGTCCTATAATTCACCCCTCCACTTT.

This clone was seen a few times. The chain carries TRBV4-3 and TRBJ2-1, with 9 bases lining up with TRBD2. Germline assignment: CDR1 LGHNA and CDR2 YSLEER. The junction had 7 bases not matched to a gene; V was cut back by 0 bases and J by 7 bases. There are 16 residues in the CDR3. CDR3 in DNA: TGCGCCAGCAGCCAAGAGGCGGGGGGGGCAGAGAATGAGCAGTTCTTC. This codes for CASSQEAGGAENEQFF.

The chain carries TRBV15 and TRBJ1-3, with D perhaps TRBD1 (5 bases). This CDR3 comprises 14 residues. CDR1 is LNHNV and CDR2 is YYDKDF in the germline V gene (reference sequence). V lost 0 bases and J lost 8, with 11 bases in between. CDR3 sequence reads: CATSRDRVVDTIYF. CDR3 DNA sequence: TGTGCCACCAGCAGAGACAGGGTGGTTGACACCATATATTTT. Complete variable domain (other parts from reference TRBV15 and TRBJ1-3): DAMVIQNPRYQVTQFGKPVTLSCSQTLNHNVMYWYQQKSSQAPKLLFHYYDKDFNNEADTPDNFQSRRPNTSFCFLDIRSPGLGDTAMYLCATSRDRVVDTIYFGEGSWLTVV.

The chain employs TRBV19 and TRBJ2-6; tentative D call: TRBD2 (6 bases). Germline CDR1 LNHDA, CDR2 SQIVND (reference sequence). The CDR3 length is 18 residues. Between the trimmed V and J ends, which lost 5 bases and 0 bases, there was a span of 17 bases. DNA for the CDR3: TGTGCCAGTAGTCGTCAATGGGTCGGGAGCTCTGGGGCCAACGTCCTGACTTTC. This gives the protein CASSRQWVGSSGANVLTF.

The chain couples TRBV7-9 to TRBJ2-5; 11 positions agree with TRBD2. The CDR3 runs 14 residues. After removal of 5 bases from V and 6 bases from J, the junction contained 5 bases not matched to a gene. Germline loops: CDR1 SEHNR, CDR2 FQNEAQ (reference sequence). CDR3 amino acids: CASSPIAGGKTQYF. The CDR3 DNA follows: TGTGCCAGCAGCCCCATAGCGGGGGGGAAGACCCAGTACTTC.

This clone has more than one count but fewer than ten. CDR3 residues: CASSLKETQYF. The DNA for the CDR3 is TGTGCCAGCAGCCTAAAAGAGACCCAGTACTTC. This chain links TRBV7-6 with TRBJ2-5; D is uncertain. This CDR3 is built from 11 residues. The V gene's germline CDR1 is SGHVS and CDR2 FNYEAQ. V was trimmed by 5 bases and J by 3 bases, leaving 4 bases between them.

The gene calls are TRBV2 and TRBJ1-3; tentative D call: TRBD1 (6 bases). CDR3 size: 16 residues. With 6 bases removed from V and 0 bases from J, the gap between germline ends came to 15 bases. The V gene's germline CDR1 is SNHLY and CDR2 FYNNEI. The CDR3 DNA follows: TGTGCCAGCAGCGGCAACAGGGCCAGCTCTGGAAACACCATATATTTT. Translated, it gives CASSGNRASSGNTIYF.

The gene calls are TRBV10-3 and TRBJ2-3; D ambiguous. Germline-derived CDR1 and CDR2 are ENHRY and SYGVKD. This CDR3 is 17 amino acids long. Trimming stripped 5 bases from V and 0 bases from J, with 18 bases between. CDR3 DNA: TGTGCCATCAGTTCACTACGCTTAGCCATAAGCACAGATACGCAGTATTTT. The encoded protein is CAISSLRLAISTDTQYF.

This clone was seen just once. The chain combines TRBV10-3 with TRBJ1-2; TRBD1 matches 10 bases. The V and J ends lost 0 bases and 8 bases, in that order; junction bases with no gene match: 9. The germline gives CDR1 ENHRY, CDR2 SYGVKD. The CDR3 has 16 residues. The CDR3 reads CAISESGTGEVEGYTF. The CDR3 DNA reads TGTGCCATCAGTGAGTCCGGGACAGGGGAGGTCGAGGGCTACACCTTC.

The rearrangement joins TRBV6-5 to TRBJ2-3; D may be TRBD1 (6 bases). Looked up from germline, CDR1 is MNHEY and CDR2 is SVGAGI. The CDR3 consists of 14 residues. V dropped 6 bases and J dropped 5 bases, with 15 bases sitting between them. For the CDR3, the DNA is TGTGCCAGCAGGCAGGGGTTCAGTGGAGATACGCAGTATTTT. The encoded protein is CASRQGFSGDTQYF.

The chain carries TRBV7-2 and TRBJ1-4; possibly TRBD1 for D (6 bases). Trimming pared 0 bases from V and 4 bases from J, leaving 15 bases between. Germline CDR1 SGHTA, CDR2 FQGNSA. This CDR3 is built from 17 residues. The CDR3 spells CASSLALGGDLNEKLFF. The CDR3 bases are TGTGCCAGCAGCTTAGCGTTAGGGGGGGACCTTAATGAAAAACTGTTTTTT.

This clone was seen a single time. The V and J genes are TRBV5-1 and TRBJ2-1, with D unresolved. The germline V gene encodes CDR1 SGHRS and CDR2 YFSETQ. The CDR3 sequence is 12 residues long. The V end lost 2 bases, the J end lost 5 bases, and 5 bases lay between the germline ends. The CDR3 sequence: CASSFTDNEQFF. The DNA for the CDR3 is TGCGCCAGCAGCTTTACGGACAATGAGCAGTTCTTC.

The V gene is TRBV21-1, the J gene TRBJ2-6; the D call in the table, TRBD2, was not verified against the DNA. TRBV21-1 is annotated as a pseudogene. CDR3 length: 19 amino acids. The CDR3 loop is CASRKEHSGGAEGANVLTF. CDR3 nucleotide sequence: TGTGCCAGCAGGAAGGAGCATAGCGGGGGGGCGGAAGGGGCCAACGTCCTGACTTTC.